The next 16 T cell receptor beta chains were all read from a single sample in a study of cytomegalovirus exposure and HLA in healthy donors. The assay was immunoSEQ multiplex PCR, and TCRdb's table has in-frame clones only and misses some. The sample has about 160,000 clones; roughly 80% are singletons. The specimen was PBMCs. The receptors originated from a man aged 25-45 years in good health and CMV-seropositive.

CDR3 bases: TGCGCCACCTCGACTAGCGGGGAAGGGGAGCTGTTTTTT. Residues: CATSTSGEGELFF. V is TRBV5-1 and J is TRBJ2-2, with 11 bases matching TRBD2. Germline CDR1 reads SGHRS; CDR2 reads YFSETQ. This CDR3 has 13 amino acids. The J segment lost 8 bases and the V segment lost 9 bases, leaving 6 bases of the junction unmatched. Together with reference TRBV5-1 and TRBJ2-2, the CDR3 gives the full variable domain: KAGVTQTPRYLIKTRGQQVTLSCSPISGHRSVSWYQQTPGQGLQFLFEYFSETQRNKGNFPGRFSGRQFSNSRSEMNVSTLELGDSALYLCATSTSGEGELFFGEGSRLTVL.

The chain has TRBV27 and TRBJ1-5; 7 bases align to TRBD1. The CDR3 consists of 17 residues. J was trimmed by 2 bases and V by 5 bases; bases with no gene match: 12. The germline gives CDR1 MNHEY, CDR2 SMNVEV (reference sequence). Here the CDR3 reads CASSPRQGWNGNQPQHF. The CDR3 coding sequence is TGTGCCAGCAGTCCACGACAGGGATGGAATGGCAATCAGCCCCAGCATTTT.

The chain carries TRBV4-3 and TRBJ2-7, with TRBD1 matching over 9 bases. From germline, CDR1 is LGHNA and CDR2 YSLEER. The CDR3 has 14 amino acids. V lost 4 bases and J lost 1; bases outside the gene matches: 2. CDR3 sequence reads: CASSRDRASYEQYF. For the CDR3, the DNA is TGCGCCAGCAGCCGGGACAGGGCTTCCTACGAGCAGTACTTC.

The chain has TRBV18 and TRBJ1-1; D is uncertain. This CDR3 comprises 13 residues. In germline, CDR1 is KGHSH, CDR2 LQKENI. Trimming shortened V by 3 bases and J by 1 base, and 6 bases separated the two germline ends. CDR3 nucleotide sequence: TGTGCCAGCTCACCTCAGGAGAACACTGAAGCTTTCTTT. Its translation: CASSPQENTEAFF.

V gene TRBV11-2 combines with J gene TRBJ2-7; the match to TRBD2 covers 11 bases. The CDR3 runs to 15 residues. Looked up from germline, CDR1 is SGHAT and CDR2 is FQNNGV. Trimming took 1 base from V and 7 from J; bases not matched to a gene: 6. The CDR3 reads CASSLGLAGLREQYF. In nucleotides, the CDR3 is TGTGCCAGCAGCTTAGGACTAGCGGGGCTCAGGGAGCAGTACTTC.

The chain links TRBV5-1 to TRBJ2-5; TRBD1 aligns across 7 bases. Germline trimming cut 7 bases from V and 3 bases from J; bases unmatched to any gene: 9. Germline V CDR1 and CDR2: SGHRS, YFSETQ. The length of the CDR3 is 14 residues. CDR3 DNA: TGCGCCAGCGGACGACAGGGCCGAGAAGAGACCCAGTACTTC. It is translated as CASGRQGREETQYF.

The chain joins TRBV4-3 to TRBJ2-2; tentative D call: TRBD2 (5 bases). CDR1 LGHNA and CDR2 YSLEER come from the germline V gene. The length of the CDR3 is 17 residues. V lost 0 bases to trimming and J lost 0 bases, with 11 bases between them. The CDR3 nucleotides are TGCGCCAGCAGCCAAGATGGAGGCGGGCCGAACACCGGGGAGCTGTTTTTT. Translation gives CASSQDGGGPNTGELFF.

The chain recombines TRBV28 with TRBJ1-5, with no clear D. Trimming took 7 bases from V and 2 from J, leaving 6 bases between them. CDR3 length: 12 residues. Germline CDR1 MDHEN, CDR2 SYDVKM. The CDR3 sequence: CASIEGNQPQHF. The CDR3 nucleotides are TGTGCCAGCATAGAGGGCAATCAGCCCCAGCATTTT.

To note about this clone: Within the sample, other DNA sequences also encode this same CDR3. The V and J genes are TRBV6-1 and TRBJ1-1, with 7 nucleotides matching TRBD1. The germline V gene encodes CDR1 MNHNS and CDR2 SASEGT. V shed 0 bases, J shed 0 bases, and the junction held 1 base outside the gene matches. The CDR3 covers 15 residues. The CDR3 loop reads CASSEAQGMNTEAFF. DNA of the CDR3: TGTGCCAGCAGTGAAGCACAGGGGATGAACACTGAAGCTTTCTTT.

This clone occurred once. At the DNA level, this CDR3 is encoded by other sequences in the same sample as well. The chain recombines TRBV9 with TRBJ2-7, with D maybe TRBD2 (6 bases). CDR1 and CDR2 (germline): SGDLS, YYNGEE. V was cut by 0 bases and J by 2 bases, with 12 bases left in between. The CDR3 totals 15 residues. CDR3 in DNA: TGTGCCAGCAGCGTAGGGGATAGCGGAACCTACGAGCAGTACTTC. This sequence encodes CASSVGDSGTYEQYF.

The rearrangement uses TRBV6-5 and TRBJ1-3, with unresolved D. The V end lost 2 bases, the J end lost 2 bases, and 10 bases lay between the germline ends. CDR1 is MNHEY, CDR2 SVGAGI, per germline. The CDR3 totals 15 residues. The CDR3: CASSYPVGTGNTIYF. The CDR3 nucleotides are TGTGCCAGCAGTTACCCCGTGGGCACTGGAAACACCATATATTTT.

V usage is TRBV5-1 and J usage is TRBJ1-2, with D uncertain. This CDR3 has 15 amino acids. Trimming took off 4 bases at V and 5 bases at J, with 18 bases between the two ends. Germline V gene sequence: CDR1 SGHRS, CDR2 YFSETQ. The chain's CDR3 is CASSLIPGGEYGYTF. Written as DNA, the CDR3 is TGCGCCAGCAGCCTCATTCCGGGAGGAGAGTATGGCTACACCTTC.

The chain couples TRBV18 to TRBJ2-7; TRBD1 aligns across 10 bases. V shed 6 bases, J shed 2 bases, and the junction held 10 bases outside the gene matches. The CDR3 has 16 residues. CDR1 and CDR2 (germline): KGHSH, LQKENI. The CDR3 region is CASSLTGTGAPYEQYF. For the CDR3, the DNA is TGTGCCAGCTCCCTCACCGGGACAGGGGCCCCCTACGAGCAGTACTTC.

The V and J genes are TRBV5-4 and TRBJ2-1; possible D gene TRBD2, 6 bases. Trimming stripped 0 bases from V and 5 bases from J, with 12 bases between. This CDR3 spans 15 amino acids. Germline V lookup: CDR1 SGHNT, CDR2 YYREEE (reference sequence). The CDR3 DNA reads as TGTGCCAGCAGCTTGGGGGCTAGCGCGGACAATGAGCAGTTCTTC. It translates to CASSLGASADNEQFF.

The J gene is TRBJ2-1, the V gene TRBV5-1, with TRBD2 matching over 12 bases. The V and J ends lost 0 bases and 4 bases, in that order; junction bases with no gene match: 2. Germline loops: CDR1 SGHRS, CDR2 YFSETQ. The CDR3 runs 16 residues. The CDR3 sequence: CASSLEGLAGYNEQFF. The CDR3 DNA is TGCGCCAGCAGCTTGGAAGGACTAGCGGGATACAATGAGCAGTTCTTC.

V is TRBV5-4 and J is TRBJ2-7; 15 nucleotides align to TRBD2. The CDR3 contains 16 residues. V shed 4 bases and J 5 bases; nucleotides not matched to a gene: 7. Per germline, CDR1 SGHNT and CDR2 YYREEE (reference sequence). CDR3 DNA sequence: TGTGCCAGCAGCCAGGGGACTAGCGGGAGGTTGGACGAGCAGTACTTC. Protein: CASSQGTSGRLDEQYF.